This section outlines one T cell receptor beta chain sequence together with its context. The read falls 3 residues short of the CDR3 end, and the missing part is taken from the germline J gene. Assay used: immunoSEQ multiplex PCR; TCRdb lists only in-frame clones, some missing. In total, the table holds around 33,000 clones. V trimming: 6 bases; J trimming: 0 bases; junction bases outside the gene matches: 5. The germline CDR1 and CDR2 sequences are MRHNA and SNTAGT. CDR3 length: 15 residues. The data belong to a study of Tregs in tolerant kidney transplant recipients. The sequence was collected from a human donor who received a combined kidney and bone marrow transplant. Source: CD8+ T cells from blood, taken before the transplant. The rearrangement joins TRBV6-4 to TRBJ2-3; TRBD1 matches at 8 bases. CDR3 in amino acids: CASSAQGGSTDTQYF. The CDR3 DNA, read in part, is TGTGCCAGCAGCGCACAGGGGGGAAGCACAGATACG.